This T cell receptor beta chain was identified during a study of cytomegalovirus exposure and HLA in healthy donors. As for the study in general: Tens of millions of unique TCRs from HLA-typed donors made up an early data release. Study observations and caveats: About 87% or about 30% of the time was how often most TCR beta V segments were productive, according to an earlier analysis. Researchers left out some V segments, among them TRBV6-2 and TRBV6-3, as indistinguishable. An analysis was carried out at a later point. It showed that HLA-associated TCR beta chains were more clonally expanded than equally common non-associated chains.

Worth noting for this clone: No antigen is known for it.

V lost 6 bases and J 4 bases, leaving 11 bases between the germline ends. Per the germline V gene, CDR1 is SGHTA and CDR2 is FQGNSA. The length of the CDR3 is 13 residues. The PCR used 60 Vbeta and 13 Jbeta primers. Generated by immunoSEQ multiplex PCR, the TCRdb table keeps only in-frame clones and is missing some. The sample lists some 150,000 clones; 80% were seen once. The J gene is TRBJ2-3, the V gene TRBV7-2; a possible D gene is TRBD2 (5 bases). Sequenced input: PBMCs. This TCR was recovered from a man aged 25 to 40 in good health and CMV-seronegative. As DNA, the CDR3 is TGTGCCAGCAGTTGGACTCATGCAGATACGCAGTATTTT. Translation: CASSWTHADTQYF.